One sample yielded the 13 T cell receptor beta chains listed below, sequenced in a study of blood T cell repertoires in COVID-19. Clones were read by immunoSEQ multiplex PCR, and TCRdb kept only the in-frame ones, dropping some. The sample lists around 300,000 clones, approximately 83% seen once, with 8% to 13% in the top ten. Sample: peripheral blood. These receptors originate from a woman between 70 and 85 years old with acute or convalescent COVID-19.

This chain uses TRBV5-1 with TRBJ2-3; 11 nucleotides match TRBD2. The J segment lost 0 bases and the V segment lost 9 bases, leaving 12 bases of the junction unmatched. CDR1 SGHRS and CDR2 YFSETQ come from the germline V gene. This CDR3 region has 17 residues. CDR3 residues: CATSPGLAVYSTDTQYF. In DNA form, the CDR3 reads TGCGCCACCTCCCCGGGACTAGCGGTTTATAGCACAGATACGCAGTATTTT.

The chain uses TRBV4-1 and TRBJ1-6; 7 bases fit TRBD1. V dropped 1 base and J dropped 9; count of bases not matched to a gene: 12. CDR1 and CDR2 from the germline V gene are MGHRA and YSYEKL. The CDR3 consists of 17 residues. The CDR3 coding sequence is TGCGCCAGCAGCCAAGCGTTTCCGCCAGGGGGTGGTTCACCCCTCCACTTT. Protein product: CASSQAFPPGGGSPLHF.

The chain combines TRBV23-1 with TRBJ1-5; D is uncertain. TRBV23-1 is classed as an ORF, of uncertain function. There are 11 residues in the CDR3. The V gene lost 4 bases and the J gene lost 6 bases, with 4 bases spanning the gap. The CDR3 loop reads CASSPSQPQHF. The DNA for the CDR3 is TGCGCCAGCAGTCCCAGTCAGCCCCAGCATTTT.

This clone showed up just a few times. The chain couples TRBV4-2 to TRBJ2-5; D not resolved. CDR1 LGHNA and CDR2 YNFKEQ come from the germline V gene. This CDR3 region has 14 residues. Trimming pared 0 bases from V and 7 bases from J, leaving 12 bases between. CDR3 coding DNA: TGTGCCAGCAGCCAAGATCCACCGCCGGGGACCCAGTACTTC. Encoded protein: CASSQDPPPGTQYF.

The chain couples TRBV20-1 to TRBJ1-1, with 9 positions matching TRBD1. The germline V gene encodes CDR1 DFQATT and CDR2 SNEGSKA (reference sequence). Losses at the gene ends were 3 bases for V and 10 bases for J; bases not matched to a gene: 12. This CDR3 has 14 amino acids. CDR3 sequence (DNA): TGCAGTGCTAGTCCCCCGGGACAGGGTTTTGCAGCTTTCTTT. This codes for CSASPPGQGFAAFF.

J is TRBJ2-1 and V is TRBV7-3; perhaps TRBD2 as D (6 bases). The V end lost 5 bases, the J end lost 6 bases, and 14 bases lay between the germline ends. Per the germline V gene, CDR1 is SGHTA and CDR2 is FQGTGA. There are 14 residues in the CDR3. The DNA of the CDR3 is TGTGCCAGCAGCCACTACGGGGAGGTCAATGAGCAGTTCTTC. It yields the protein CASSHYGEVNEQFF.

Regarding this clone: Its ends do not fully match the called genes, so a read error is possible. The gene calls are TRBV3-1 (or the pseudogene TRBV3-2) and TRBJ1-2; 8 nucleotides align to TRBD1. The CDR3 has 14 amino acids. CDR1 LGHDT and CDR2 YNNKEL come from the germline V gene (reference sequence). CDR3 sequence (DNA): TGTGCCAGCGGCCAGGGGGCGTATAACTATGGCTACACCTTC. It translates to CASGQGAYNYGYTF.

CDR3 bases: TGTGCCAGTAGTAGGGGTCAGGGGCTATACTCTGAAGCTTTCTTT. Protein: CASSRGQGLYSEAFF. This sequence joins TRBV19 and TRBJ1-1; tentative D call: TRBD1 (6 bases). V was shortened by 4 bases and J by 6 bases, with 18 bases between the two germline ends. Germline-derived CDR1 and CDR2 are LNHDA and SQIVND (reference sequence). The CDR3 consists of 15 residues.

Here the CDR3 reads CASSLASSGLTEQYF. In DNA form, the CDR3 reads TGTGCCAGCAGCTTGGCGTCTAGCGGCCTCACCGAGCAGTACTTC. The rearrangement links TRBV5-4 to TRBJ2-7; 7 nucleotides agree with TRBD2. Trimming removed 0 bases from V and 6 bases from J; junction bases left unmatched: 9. The CDR3 sequence is 15 residues long. Per the germline V gene, CDR1 is SGHNT and CDR2 is YYREEE (reference sequence).

V and J are TRBV5-1 and TRBJ2-5, with D maybe TRBD2 (6 bases). CDR3 length: 14 residues. The V gene's germline CDR1 is SGHRS and CDR2 YFSETQ. The germline V and J ends were trimmed by 4 bases and 2 bases, with 12 bases remaining between them. In DNA, the CDR3 is TGCGCCAGCAGCCCGGAGGGCAGACAAGAGACCCAGTACTTC. It is translated as CASSPEGRQETQYF. The variable domain in full, completed from reference TRBV5-1 and TRBJ2-5, reads KAGVTQTPRYLIKTRGQQVTLSCSPISGHRSVSWYQQTPGQGLQFLFEYFSETQRNKGNFPGRFSGRQFSNSRSEMNVSTLELGDSALYLCASSPEGRQETQYFGPGTRLLVL.

With respect to this clone: Other DNA sequences in the same sample also yield this CDR3. CDR3 sequence: CASSLQQGGTEAFF. The CDR3 DNA reads as TGCGCCAGCAGCTTGCAACAGGGTGGAACTGAAGCTTTCTTT. This rearrangement joins TRBV5-1 to TRBJ1-1, with D perhaps matching TRBD1 (6 bases). V lost 1 base and J lost 5, with 12 bases in between. The germline V gene has CDR1 SGHRS and CDR2 YFSETQ. This CDR3 has 14 amino acids.

The V gene is TRBV9, the J gene TRBJ1-1; D is uncertain. The CDR3 runs 13 residues. The germline V and J ends were trimmed by 3 bases and 8 bases, with 14 bases remaining between them. The germline V gene has CDR1 SGDLS and CDR2 YYNGEE. The CDR3 bases are TGTGCCAGCAGCGCGAGGGAGGGAGGGGAAGCTTTCTTT. This encodes CASSAREGGEAFF.

V usage is TRBV7-9 and J usage is TRBJ2-6, with TRBD1 matching over 9 bases. CDR1 is SEHNR and CDR2 is FQNEAQ in the germline V gene (reference sequence). V dropped 3 bases and J dropped 0; count of bases not matched to a gene: 3. The CDR3 extends over 17 amino acids. CDR3 sequence: CASSLRTGVSGANVLTF. In DNA form, the CDR3 reads TGTGCCAGCAGCTTGCGGACAGGGGTCTCTGGGGCCAACGTCCTGACTTTC.